Described below is a single T cell receptor (beta chain) sequence and its context. Sequence at one end of the junction differs from germline and may be a read error. These data belong to a study of blood T cell repertoires in COVID-19. Study context: Collection of acute and convalescent COVID-19 samples took place in the United States, Italy and Spain.

The germline V gene has CDR1 SGDLS and CDR2 YYNGEE. The CDR3 length is 13 residues. This table comes from immunoSEQ multiplex PCR, and its TCRdb copy is limited to in-frame clones, with some not included. The sample has over 50,000 clones, roughly 86% seen once. The sequenced sample was peripheral blood. The source is a man in his sixties with acute or convalescent COVID-19. The V and J genes are TRBV9 and TRBJ2-7; no clear D gene. The CDR3 sequence is CASSRSSGQVLNF. DNA of the CDR3: TGTGCCAGCAGCAGAAGTTCAGGTCAGGTGTTGAACTTC.